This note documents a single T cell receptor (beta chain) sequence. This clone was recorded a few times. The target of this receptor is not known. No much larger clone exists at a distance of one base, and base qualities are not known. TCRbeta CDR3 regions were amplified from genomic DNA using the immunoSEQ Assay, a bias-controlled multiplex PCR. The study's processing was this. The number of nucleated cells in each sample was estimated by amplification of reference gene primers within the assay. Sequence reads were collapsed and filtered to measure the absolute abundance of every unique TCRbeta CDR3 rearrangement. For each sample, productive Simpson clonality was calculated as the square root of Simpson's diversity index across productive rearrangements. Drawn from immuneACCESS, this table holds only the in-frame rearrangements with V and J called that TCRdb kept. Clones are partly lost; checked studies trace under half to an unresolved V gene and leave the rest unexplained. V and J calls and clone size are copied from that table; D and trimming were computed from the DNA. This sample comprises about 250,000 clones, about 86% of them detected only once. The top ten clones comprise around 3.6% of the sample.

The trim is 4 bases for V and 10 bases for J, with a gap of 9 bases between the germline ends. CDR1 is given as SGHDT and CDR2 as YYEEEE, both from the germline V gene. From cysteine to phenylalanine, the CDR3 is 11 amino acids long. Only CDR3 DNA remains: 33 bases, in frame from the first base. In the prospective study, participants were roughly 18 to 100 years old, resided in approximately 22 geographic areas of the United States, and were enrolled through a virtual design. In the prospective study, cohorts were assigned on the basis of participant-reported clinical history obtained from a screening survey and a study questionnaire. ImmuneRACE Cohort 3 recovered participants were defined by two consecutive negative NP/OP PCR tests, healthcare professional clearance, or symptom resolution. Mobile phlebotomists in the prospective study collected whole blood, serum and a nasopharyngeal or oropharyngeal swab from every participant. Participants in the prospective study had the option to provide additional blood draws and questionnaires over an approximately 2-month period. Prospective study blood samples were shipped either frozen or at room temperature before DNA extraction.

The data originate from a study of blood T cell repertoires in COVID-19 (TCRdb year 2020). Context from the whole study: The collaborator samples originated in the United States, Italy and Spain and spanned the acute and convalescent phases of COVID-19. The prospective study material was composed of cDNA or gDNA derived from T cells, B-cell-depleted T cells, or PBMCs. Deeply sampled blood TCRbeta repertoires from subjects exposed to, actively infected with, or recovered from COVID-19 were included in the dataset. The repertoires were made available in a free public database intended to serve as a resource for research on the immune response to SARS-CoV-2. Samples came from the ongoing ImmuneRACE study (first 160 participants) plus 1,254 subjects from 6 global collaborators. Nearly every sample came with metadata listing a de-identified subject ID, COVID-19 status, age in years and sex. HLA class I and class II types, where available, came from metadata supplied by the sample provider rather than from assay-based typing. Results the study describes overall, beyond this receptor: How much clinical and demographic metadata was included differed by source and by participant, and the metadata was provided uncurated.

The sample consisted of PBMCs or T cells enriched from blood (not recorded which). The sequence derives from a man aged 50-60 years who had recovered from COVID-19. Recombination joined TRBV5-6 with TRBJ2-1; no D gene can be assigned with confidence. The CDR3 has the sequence CASSGIQEQFF. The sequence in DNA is TGTGCCAGCAGCGGAATACAGGAGCAGTTCTTC. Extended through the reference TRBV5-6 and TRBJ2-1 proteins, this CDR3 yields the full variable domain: DAGVTQSPTHLIKTRGQQVTLRCSPKSGHDTVSWYQQALGQGPQFIFQYYEEEERQRGNFPDRFSGHQFPNYSSELNVNALLLGDSALYLCASSGIQEQFFGPGTRLTVL.